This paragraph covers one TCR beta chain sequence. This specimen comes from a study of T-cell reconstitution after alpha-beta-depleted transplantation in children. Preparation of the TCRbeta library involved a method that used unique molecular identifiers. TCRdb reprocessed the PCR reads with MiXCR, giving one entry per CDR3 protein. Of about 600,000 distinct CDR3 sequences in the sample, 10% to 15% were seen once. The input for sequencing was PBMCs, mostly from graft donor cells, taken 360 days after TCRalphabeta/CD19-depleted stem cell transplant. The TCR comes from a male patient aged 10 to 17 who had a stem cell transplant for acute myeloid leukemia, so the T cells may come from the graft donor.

CDR3 sequence reads: CAISERGEQYF. CDR3 nucleotides: TGTGCCATCAGTGAGAGGGGGGAGCAGTACTTC. This chain connects TRBV10-3 to TRBJ2-7; D is possibly TRBD1 (6 bases). In germline, CDR1 is ENHRY, CDR2 SYGVKD. CDR3 length equals 11 residues. Trimming left V 2 bases short and J 7 bases short, with 6 bases between.